This T cell receptor beta chain was obtained from a study of T cells in Graves' hyperthyroidism and ophthalmopathy. Findings and caveats of the study: Researchers report that a 13 V-J model separated ophthalmopathy from stable hyperthyroidism.

TCR beta CDR3 regions were amplified from RNA transcripts. TCR CDR3 underwent first-round RT-PCR with the HTBI primer set. Using its own MiXCR run on the multiplex PCR reads, TCRdb lists one record per CDR3 protein. The sample holds a few hundred thousand distinct CDR3 sequences, about 18% seen once. From germline, CDR1 is SGHRS and CDR2 YFSETQ. Trimming shortened V by 2 bases and J by 2 bases, and 10 bases separated the two germline ends. The CDR3 is 14 residues long. In its sample, this clonotype was seen many times. The target antigen is unknown. The clonotype comes from a woman aged 55 to 70 with Graves' ophthalmopathy. The chain recombines TRBV5-1 with TRBJ1-1; D ambiguous. The sequenced sample was blood. CDR3 region: CASSLARVNTEAFF. CDR3 DNA: TGCGCCAGCAGCTTAGCACGGGTTAACACTGAAGCTTTCTTT.